The 14 T cell receptor beta chains below were found in one sample sequenced in a study of shared clonotypes between healthy human individuals. Naive CD8 cells comprised CD45RO-negative, CCR7-positively selected cells, excluding terminally differentiated effector memory CD45RA+ cells. Libraries were prepared by immunoSEQ multiplex PCR; TCRdb keeps only in-frame clonotypes and omits some of them. The sample consists of 650,000 to 800,000 clones, around 90% of them appearing once. Sequencing was performed on naive CD8+ T cells sorted from blood. The receptor set was obtained from a man under 40 in good health.

The V call is TRBV7-9, the J call TRBJ2-7; no reliable D call. This CDR3 has 14 amino acids. Trimming removed 6 bases from V and 5 bases from J, with 17 bases in between. Germline CDR1 reads SEHNR; CDR2 reads FQNEAQ (reference sequence). The CDR3 region has the DNA TGTGCCAGCAGTTCCCCGCGGACCGTACACGAGCAGTACTTC. This sequence encodes CASSSPRTVHEQYF.

This clone was counted a single time. This sequence joins TRBV4-1 and TRBJ2-2; the D is unclear. Trimming removed 0 bases at V and 1 base at J, with 6 bases between. Germline CDR1 reads MGHRA; CDR2 reads YSYEKL. CDR3 size: 15 residues. DNA for the CDR3: TGCGCCAGCAGCCAAGAAGCACTGAACACCGGGGAGCTGTTTTTT. Translated: CASSQEALNTGELFF.

The rearrangement links TRBV29-1 to TRBJ2-2; 10 nucleotides match TRBD2. Germline V gene data show CDR1 as SQVTM and CDR2 as ANQGSEA. The trim removed 3 bases at V and 8 bases at J, leaving 15 bases unmatched. The CDR3 spans 17 residues. DNA of the CDR3: TGCAGCGTTGAGGGTACTGGACTAGCGGTCCAGAGGGGGGAGCTGTTTTTT. Residues: CSVEGTGLAVQRGELFF.

The chain is built from TRBV29-1 and TRBJ2-1; the match to TRBD2 covers 13 bases. The CDR3 spans 13 residues. V gave up 6 bases and J gave up 8 bases; unmatched junction bases: 4. CDR1 and CDR2 from the germline V gene are SQVTM and ANQGSEA. The CDR3 DNA sequence: TGCAGCGTCCGACTAGCGGGAGGCGATGAGCAGTTCTTC. Translation: CSVRLAGGDEQFF.

The CDR3 DNA reads TGTGCCAGCACCCCCATGGGACTAGCGGGTAGCTCCTACAATGAGCAGTTCTTC. Translation gives CASTPMGLAGSSYNEQFF. The chain carries TRBV27 and TRBJ2-1, with 12 bases aligning to TRBD2. The V gene's germline CDR1 is MNHEY and CDR2 SMNVEV (reference sequence). This CDR3 has 18 residues. Trimming took 7 bases from V and 0 from J; bases not matched to a gene: 10.

Only one count was recorded for this clone. At one end the junction does not follow the germline gene, possibly because of a read error. The rearrangement joins TRBV14 to TRBJ1-4; 8 nucleotides agree with TRBD1. The CDR3 contains 16 residues. Germline V lookup: CDR1 SGHDN, CDR2 FVKESK. The CDR3 coding sequence is TGTGCCAGCAGTCAAGACCCGGGACAGGCGAACCAGAAACTGTTTTTT. This codes for CASSQDPGQANQKLFF.

The rearrangement links TRBV7-9 to TRBJ2-7; D is uncertain. V was trimmed by 5 bases and J by 2 bases, leaving 16 bases between them. The CDR3 covers 15 residues. Germline CDR1 SEHNR, CDR2 FQNEAQ (reference sequence). The CDR3 DNA sequence: TGTGCCAGCAGCCCCACGTCTTCACTGACCTACGAGCAGTACTTC. It encodes CASSPTSSLTYEQYF.

The chain recombines TRBV27 with TRBJ2-7; 7 nucleotides match TRBD2. CDR3 size: 14 residues. J lost 6 bases, V lost 8 bases, and 13 bases had no gene match. The germline gives CDR1 MNHEY, CDR2 SMNVEV (reference sequence). This chain's CDR3 is CASGRRETLGEQYF. The CDR3 region has the DNA TGTGCCAGCGGTCGGCGGGAGACCCTCGGCGAGCAGTACTTC.

The chain combines TRBV7-9 with TRBJ2-5; the D gene could be TRBD1 or TRBD2 (5 bases each). The CDR3 contains 17 residues. V was shortened by 1 base and J by 7 bases, with 22 bases between the two germline ends. In germline, CDR1 is SEHNR, CDR2 FQNEAQ (reference sequence). The CDR3 sequence: CASSLGVTSRERGTQYF. The CDR3 coding sequence is TGTGCCAGCAGCTTAGGAGTGACATCGAGGGAGAGGGGGACCCAGTACTTC.

The chain recombines TRBV11-2 with TRBJ1-1; D call uncertain. The CDR3 loop spans 14 amino acids. Trimming took 1 base from V and 1 from J, leaving 7 bases between them. From germline, CDR1 is SGHAT and CDR2 FQNNGV. The CDR3 DNA sequence: TGTGCCAGCAGCTTAGGTGAAGCGAACACTGAAGCTTTCTTT. Protein: CASSLGEANTEAFF.

V and J are TRBV18 and TRBJ2-3; the match to TRBD2 covers 9 bases. V was clipped by 4 bases and J by 2 bases; unmatched bases: 10. This CDR3 is 17 amino acids long. CDR1 and CDR2 from the germline V gene are KGHSH and LQKENI. In nucleotides, the CDR3 is TGTGCCAGCTCACACATGGTCTCGGGACTAGCCACAGATACGCAGTATTTT. Translated, it gives CASSHMVSGLATDTQYF.

In DNA, the CDR3 is TGTGCCAGCAGCGTAGCCCAAATTCCCCACGAGCAGTACTTC. Residues: CASSVAQIPHEQYF. The chain employs TRBV9 and TRBJ2-7; D is uncertain. The CDR3 length is 14 residues. Germline V gene sequence: CDR1 SGDLS, CDR2 YYNGEE. V was trimmed by 0 bases and J by 5 bases, leaving 12 bases between them.

The CDR3: CASSIRAGETQYF. CDR3 DNA: TGTGCCAGCAGCATCCGGGCGGGAGAGACCCAGTACTTC. The chain links TRBV11-1 to TRBJ2-5, with D possibly TRBD2 on 5 matching bases. Germline V gene sequence: CDR1 SGHAT, CDR2 FQDESV (reference sequence). CDR3 length: 13 amino acids. Trimming took 5 bases from V and 4 from J, leaving 11 bases between them.

The V and J genes are TRBV15 and TRBJ2-7; D call uncertain. V lost 0 bases, J lost 4 bases, and 7 bases lay in between. Germline CDR1 and CDR2: LNHNV and YYDKDF (reference sequence). This CDR3 contains 13 residues. The CDR3 sequence is CATSRDRWYEQYF. The CDR3 nucleotides read TGTGCCACCAGCAGAGATCGGTGGTACGAGCAGTACTTC.